This is a list of T cell receptor beta chains from one sample in a study of T cells in Graves' hyperthyroidism and ophthalmopathy. TCRdb used MiXCR to reprocess the multiplex PCR reads, holding one entry per CDR3 protein. The sample gives some 550,000 distinct CDR3 sequences, roughly 15% of which show up once; 3% to 4% is in the top ten. Sequenced material: blood. The source is a woman aged 40 to 55 with Graves' ophthalmopathy. CDR3s include the opening cysteine and the closing phenylalanine or tryptophan.

j_gene,v_gene,CDR3aa
TRBJ1-1,TRBV12-5,CASGLGENTEAFF
TRBJ2-7,TRBV7-2,CASSSAVREQYF
TRBJ1-2,TRBV30,CAWSLQFYGYTF
TRBJ2-5,TRBV12-5,CASGRGTSGVQETQYF
TRBJ1-5,TRBV6-1,CASSELWGGNQPQHF
TRBJ1-1,TRBV30,CAWSSGAEAFF
TRBJ2-7,TRBV27,CASSFSRDSWEQYF
TRBJ1-5,TRBV2,CASSKESGSNQPQHF
TRBJ1-3,TRBV7-9,CASSLWGSAASGNTIYF
TRBJ1-5,TRBV19,CASQRTSDSNQPQHF
TRBJ1-1,TRBV4-1,CASSQVDGRGTEAFF
TRBJ2-1,TRBV6-1,CASTRTGTPSYGEQFF
TRBJ2-3,TRBV2,CASSGGRGSGDTQYF
TRBJ1-6,TRBV2,CASSESGSPLHF
TRBJ1-6,TRBV6-2/TRBV6-3,CASSSYREIDSPLHF
TRBJ2-7,TRBV7-3,CASSKPGAEQYF
TRBJ1-6,TRBV5-1,CASSLTGQGDSPLHF
TRBJ1-2,TRBV12-3/TRBV12-4,CASTLSPLQGGYTF
TRBJ2-1,TRBV7-9,CASSQTFATPYNEQFF
TRBJ2-7,TRBV7-2,CASSLAAGTNYEQYF
TRBJ2-7,TRBV5-1,CASRMMSVAYEQYF
TRBJ2-1,TRBV2,CASSASGAAVYEQFF
TRBJ2-3,TRBV6-1,CASSEGDRLDTQYF
TRBJ1-1,TRBV3-1,CASTPKGTAMNTEAFF
TRBJ2-7,TRBV6-6,CASSYQSPGLAPHGQYF
TRBJ2-1,TRBV6-1,CASSYDRRGDEQFF
TRBJ2-3,TRBV2,CASKGGSEAGSFMADTQYF
TRBJ1-1,TRBV20-1,CGGRGNTEAFF
TRBJ2-7,TRBV28,CASSSSGTGEYEQYF
TRBJ1-5,TRBV7-3,CASSPRGRNQPQHF
TRBJ1-4,TRBV12-3/TRBV12-4,CASSLAGQRPTNEKLFF
TRBJ1-1,TRBV6-1,CASSEFGDVEAFF
TRBJ2-1,TRBV29-1,CSALGGLGGNEQFF
TRBJ2-1,TRBV6-2/TRBV6-3,CASSIPSLGRNEQFF
TRBJ2-1,TRBV6-1,CASSSRSYSYNEQFF
TRBJ2-7,TRBV12-3/TRBV12-4,CASSLMPLAGGPHEQYF
TRBJ2-2,TRBV29-1,CSVLKATSAPNTGELLF
TRBJ1-5,TRBV6-1,CASSAGLKQPQHF
TRBJ2-7,TRBV11-2,CASSSDRRYEQYF
TRBJ2-3,TRBV6-9,CASSFLGSTDTRYF
TRBJ2-3,TRBV5-1,CASSGGQTGTDTQYF
TRBJ2-1,TRBV27,CASSLRLAAKSNEQFF
TRBJ2-1,TRBV25-1,CASSESGGYDEQFF
TRBJ1-4,TRBV4-1,CASSQFATNEKLFF
TRBJ2-7,TRBV11-2,CASSLTGRVYEQYF
TRBJ1-2,TRBV6-1,CASDGGGYGYTF
TRBJ2-2,TRBV29-1,CSVDSITGELFF
TRBJ2-5,TRBV28,CASRPGQGVQETQYF
TRBJ1-1,TRBV20-1,CSARVATGGEITEAFF